The 10 T cell receptor beta chains given below trace back to one sample, sequenced in a study of T cells after yellow fever vaccination. TCRdb re-derived calls from the 5' RACE reads in MiXCR, one entry per CDR3 protein. The sample consists of a few hundred thousand distinct CDR3 sequences, roughly a fifth of them appearing once. The material sequenced was PBMCs, taken 15 days after the yellow fever booster vaccination. Source of these receptors: a young man who received the YFV17D yellow fever vaccine.

The gene calls are TRBV5-6 and TRBJ2-7; D is tentatively TRBD1 or TRBD2 (5 bases each). Germline CDR1 SGHDT, CDR2 YYEEEE. V was trimmed by 4 bases and J by 0 bases, leaving 8 bases between them. There are 13 residues in the CDR3. CDR3 protein: CASSHGGSYEQYF. CDR3 sequence (DNA): TGTGCCAGCAGCCATGGGGGCTCCTACGAGCAGTACTTC. Filled out from reference TRBV5-6 and TRBJ2-7, the complete variable domain reads DAGVTQSPTHLIKTRGQQVTLRCSPKSGHDTVSWYQQALGQGPQFIFQYYEEEERQRGNFPDRFSGHQFPNYSSELNVNALLLGDSALYLCASSHGGSYEQYFGPGTRLTVT.

J is TRBJ1-1 and V is TRBV5-1; D gene unclear. Trimming stripped 7 bases from V and 1 base from J, with 11 bases between. The CDR3 consists of 13 residues. Germline V gives CDR1 SGHRS, CDR2 YFSETQ. CDR3 protein: CASQRTGNTEAFF. CDR3 nucleotide sequence: TGCGCCAGCCAAAGAACGGGGAACACTGAAGCTTTCTTT. Variable domain in full (rest from reference TRBV5-1 and TRBJ1-1): KAGVTQTPRYLIKTRGQQVTLSCSPISGHRSVSWYQQTPGQGLQFLFEYFSETQRNKGNFPGRFSGRQFSNSRSEMNVSTLELGDSALYLCASQRTGNTEAFFGQGTRLTVV.

There are a few counts of this clonotype. The CDR3 loop is CASKGTASYNEQFF. CDR3 coding DNA: TGTGCCAGCAAGGGGACAGCCTCCTACAATGAGCAGTTCTTC. The V gene is TRBV6-1, the J gene TRBJ2-1, with TRBD1 identical over 7 bases. Germline trimming cut 7 bases from V and 0 bases from J; bases unmatched to any gene: 3. Germline assignment: CDR1 MNHNS and CDR2 SASEGT. The CDR3 sequence is 14 residues long.

A few counts support this clonotype. V is TRBV28 and J is TRBJ2-7; maybe TRBD2 (6 bases). The CDR3 totals 14 residues. CDR1 is MDHEN and CDR2 is SYDVKM in the germline V gene. Between the trimmed V and J ends, which lost 6 bases and 6 bases, there was a span of 18 bases. CDR3 nucleotide sequence: TGTGCCAGCAGGAACAGGAGGGATTTGGGCGAGCAGTACTTC. Protein sequence: CASRNRRDLGEQYF.

As regards this clonotype: Compared with germline, one end of the junction differs, possibly owing to a read error. The chain employs TRBV7-2 and TRBJ2-5; 10 positions agree with TRBD2. In germline, CDR1 is SGHTA, CDR2 FQGNSA. The CDR3 runs to 14 residues. CDR3 loop: CASSLAKSLAGEAF. CDR3 DNA: TGTGCCAGCAGCTTAGCGAAGAGTCTAGCGGGAGAGGCATTC.

This clonotype was seen ten or more times. The gene calls are TRBV5-1 and TRBJ2-3, with D possibly called TRBD1 or TRBD2 (5 bases each). The CDR3 runs 14 residues. The germline V gene has CDR1 SGHRS and CDR2 YFSETQ. Trimming took 0 bases from V and 2 from J, leaving 7 bases between them. CDR3: CASSLGGVTDTQYF. CDR3 nucleotides: TGCGCCAGCAGCTTGGGAGGGGTCACAGATACGCAGTATTTT.

This chain joins TRBV20-1 and TRBJ2-4, with D possibly TRBD2 on 6 matching bases. CDR3 length: 13 residues. Germline loops: CDR1 DFQATT, CDR2 SNEGSKA (reference sequence). Between the trimmed V and J ends, which lost 5 bases and 5 bases, there was a span of 13 bases. The DNA for the CDR3 is TGCAGTGCTGTCCCGTGGGGGGAAAACATTCAGTACTTC. The encoded protein is CSAVPWGENIQYF.

The rearrangement joins TRBV7-2 to TRBJ2-7; TRBD2 matches 9 bases. There are 15 residues in the CDR3. The V segment lost 0 bases and the J segment 6 bases; nucleotides outside the gene matches: 6. CDR1 is SGHTA and CDR2 is FQGNSA in the germline V gene. This chain's CDR3 is CASSLAWTSESEQYF. The CDR3 nucleotides are TGTGCCAGCAGCTTAGCTTGGACTAGCGAATCCGAGCAGTACTTC.

This clonotype was seen more than once but under ten times. The V call is TRBV5-1, the J call TRBJ1-4; TRBD1 is a possible D gene (6 bases). Germline-derived CDR1 and CDR2 are SGHRS and YFSETQ. CDR3 length equals 14 residues. The V end was cut by 0 bases, the J end by 6 bases, with 9 bases between. CDR3 coding DNA: TGCGCCAGCAGCTTGGCGACAGGAGATGAAAAACTGTTTTTT. This encodes CASSLATGDEKLFF.

CDR3 bases: TGCAGTGCTAGAGATCGGGCGGGGAATGAAAAACTGTTTTTT. It is translated as CSARDRAGNEKLFF. The chain has TRBV20-1 and TRBJ1-4; no firm D call. Deletions cut 0 bases from V and 5 bases from J, with 10 bases between. The CDR3 consists of 14 residues. The germline V gene encodes CDR1 DFQATT and CDR2 SNEGSKA (reference sequence).